The sequence of this TCR beta chain was determined in a study of cytomegalovirus exposure and HLA in healthy donors. Study conclusions and caveats: The Asian-associated ancestry cluster reportedly had fewer N-insertions than the roughly 670-donor mean in a later analysis.

Details on this clone: Its antigen is unknown.

Vbeta (60) and Jbeta (13) primers were used in the PCR. The assay was immunoSEQ multiplex PCR, and TCRdb's table has in-frame clones only and misses some. This sample's table has approximately 190,000 clones. V shed 4 bases and J shed 6 bases, with 6 bases lying between them. The CDR3 consists of 11 residues. CDR1 is SEHNR and CDR2 is FQNEAQ in the germline V gene (reference sequence). J is TRBJ1-1 and V is TRBV7-9; D is uncertain. The receptor's source is a boy under 18 in good health and CMV-seronegative. Sequenced: PBMCs. This CDR3 reads CASSSPSEAFF. CDR3 nucleotide sequence: TGTGCCAGCAGCTCCCCTTCTGAAGCTTTCTTT.